The 2 T cell receptor beta chains listed next were all sequenced from one sample in a study of T-cell memory formation after mild COVID-19. One entry per CDR3 protein, called by TCRdb with MiXCR from the 5' RACE reads. The sample consists of roughly 580,000 distinct CDR3 sequences, roughly 18% of them appearing once. Sequenced: PBMCs or a T cell subset sorted from them (not recorded which). These receptor sequences come from an adult woman who had mild COVID-19 (a few samples of this study predate the infection). Cell type and time point are not known.

Concerning this clonotype itself: An end of the junction does not agree with germline; a read error may underlie this. In DNA form, the CDR3 reads TGCAGTGCCAGAGGGACAGGTCAGAGCTCCTACGAGCAGTACTTC. Its protein product is CSARGTGQSSYEQYF. V is TRBV20-1 and J is TRBJ2-7; 8 nucleotides line up with TRBD1. Germline V gene data show CDR1 as DFQATT and CDR2 as SNEGSKA (reference sequence). This CDR3 has 15 residues.

V and J are TRBV29-1 and TRBJ2-7, with D possibly called TRBD1 or TRBD2 (5 bases each). The V end was cut by 1 base, the J end by 7 bases, with 17 bases between. The CDR3 is 14 amino acids. Germline V lookup: CDR1 SQVTM, CDR2 ANQGSEA. CDR3 loop: CSVEGQPGADEQYF. CDR3 DNA: TGCAGCGTTGAAGGCCAGCCCGGGGCGGATGAGCAGTACTTC.